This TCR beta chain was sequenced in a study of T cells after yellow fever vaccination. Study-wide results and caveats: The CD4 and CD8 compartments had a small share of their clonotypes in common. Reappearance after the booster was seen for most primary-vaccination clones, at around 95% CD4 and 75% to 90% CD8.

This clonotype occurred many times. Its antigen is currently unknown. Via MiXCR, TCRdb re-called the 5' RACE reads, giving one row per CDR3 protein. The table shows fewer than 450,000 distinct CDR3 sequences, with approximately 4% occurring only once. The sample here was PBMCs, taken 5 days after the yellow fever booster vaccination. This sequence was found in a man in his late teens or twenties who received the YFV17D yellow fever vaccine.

CDR3 protein: CASSPTVQETQYF. In DNA, the CDR3 is TGTGCCAGCTCACCGACAGTTCAAGAGACCCAGTACTTC. The rearrangement joins TRBV18 to TRBJ2-5; TRBD1 is a possible D gene (5 bases). The germline CDR1 and CDR2 sequences are KGHSH and LQKENI. Trimming took off 3 bases at V and 2 bases at J, with 7 bases between the two ends. CDR3 length equals 13 residues.